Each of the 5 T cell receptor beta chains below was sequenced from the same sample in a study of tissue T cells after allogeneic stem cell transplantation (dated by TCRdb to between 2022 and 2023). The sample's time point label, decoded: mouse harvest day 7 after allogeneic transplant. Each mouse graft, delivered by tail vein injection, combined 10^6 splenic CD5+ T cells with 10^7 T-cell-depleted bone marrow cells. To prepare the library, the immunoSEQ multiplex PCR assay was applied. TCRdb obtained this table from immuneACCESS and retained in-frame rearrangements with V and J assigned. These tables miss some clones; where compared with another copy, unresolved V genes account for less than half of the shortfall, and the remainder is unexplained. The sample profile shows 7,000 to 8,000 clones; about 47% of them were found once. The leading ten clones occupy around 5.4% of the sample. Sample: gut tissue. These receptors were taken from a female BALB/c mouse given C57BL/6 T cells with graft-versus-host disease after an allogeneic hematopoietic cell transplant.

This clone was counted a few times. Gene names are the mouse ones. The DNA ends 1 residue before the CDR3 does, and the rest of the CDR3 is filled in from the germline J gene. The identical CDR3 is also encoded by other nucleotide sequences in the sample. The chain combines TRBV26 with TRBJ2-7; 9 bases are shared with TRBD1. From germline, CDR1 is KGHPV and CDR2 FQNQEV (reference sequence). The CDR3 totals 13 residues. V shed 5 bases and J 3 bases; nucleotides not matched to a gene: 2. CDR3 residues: CASSRGQGYEQYF. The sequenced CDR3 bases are TGTGCCAGCAGTAGGGGACAGGGCTATGAACAGTAC.

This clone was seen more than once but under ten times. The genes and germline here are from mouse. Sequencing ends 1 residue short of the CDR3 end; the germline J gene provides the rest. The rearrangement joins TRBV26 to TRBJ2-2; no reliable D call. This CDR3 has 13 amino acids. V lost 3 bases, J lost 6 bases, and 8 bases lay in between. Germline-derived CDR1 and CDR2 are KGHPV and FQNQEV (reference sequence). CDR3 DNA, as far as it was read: TGTGCCAGCAGTCTTGCAGGCCCCGGGCAGCTCTAC. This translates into CASSLAGPGQLY. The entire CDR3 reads CASSLAGPGQLYF.

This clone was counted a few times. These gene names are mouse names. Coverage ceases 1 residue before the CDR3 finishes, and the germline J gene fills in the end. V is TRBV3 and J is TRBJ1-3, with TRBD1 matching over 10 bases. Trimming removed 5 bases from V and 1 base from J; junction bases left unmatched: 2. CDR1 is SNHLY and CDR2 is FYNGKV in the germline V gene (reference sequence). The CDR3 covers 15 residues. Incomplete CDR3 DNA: TGTGCCAGCAGCGGGGACAGGGGATCTGGAAATACGCTCTAT. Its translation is CASSGDRGSGNTLY. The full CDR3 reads CASSGDRGSGNTLYF.

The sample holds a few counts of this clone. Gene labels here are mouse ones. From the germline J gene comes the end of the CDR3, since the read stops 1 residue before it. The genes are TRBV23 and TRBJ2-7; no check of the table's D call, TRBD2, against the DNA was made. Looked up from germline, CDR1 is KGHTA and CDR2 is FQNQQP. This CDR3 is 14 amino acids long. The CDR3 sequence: CSSSQSPGGYEQYF. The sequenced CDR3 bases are TGCTCCAGCAGTCAATCTCCTGGGGGGTATGAACAGTAC.

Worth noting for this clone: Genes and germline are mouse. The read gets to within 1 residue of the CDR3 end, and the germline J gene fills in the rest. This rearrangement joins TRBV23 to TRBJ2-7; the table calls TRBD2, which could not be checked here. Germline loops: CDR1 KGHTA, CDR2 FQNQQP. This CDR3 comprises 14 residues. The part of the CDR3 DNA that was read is TGCTCCAGCACCCCCGGGACTGGGGGGGGAGAACAGTAC. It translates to CSSTPGTGGGEQY. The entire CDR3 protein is CSSTPGTGGGEQYF.